This T cell receptor beta chain originates from a study of T cell clonotyping in hematopoietic cell transplantation. Study-level findings and limits: Pathologically expanded recipient clonotypes increased progressively from day 30 to day 180 as diversity fell.

Clones were sequenced by immunoSEQ multiplex PCR, and TCRdb holds only the in-frame ones, with some missing. Altogether roughly 11,000 clones are present, about 91% being singletons, with the ten largest covering around 0.8%. A remark on this clone: Antigen unknown.

The receptor comes from a woman aged 45-60 years in good health. Some clones in this sample may be carry-over from other donors' samples. Sequenced: peripheral blood mononuclear cells.

The CDR3 DNA sequence: TGTGCCAGCAGTTCTCGGACAGGGCCCCAGCATTTT. Its translation: CASSSRTGPQHF. The chain is built from TRBV6-5 and TRBJ1-5, with 7 bases fitting TRBD1. Per germline, CDR1 MNHEY and CDR2 SVGAGI. There are 12 residues in the CDR3. J was trimmed by 9 bases and V by 4 bases; bases with no gene match: 3.